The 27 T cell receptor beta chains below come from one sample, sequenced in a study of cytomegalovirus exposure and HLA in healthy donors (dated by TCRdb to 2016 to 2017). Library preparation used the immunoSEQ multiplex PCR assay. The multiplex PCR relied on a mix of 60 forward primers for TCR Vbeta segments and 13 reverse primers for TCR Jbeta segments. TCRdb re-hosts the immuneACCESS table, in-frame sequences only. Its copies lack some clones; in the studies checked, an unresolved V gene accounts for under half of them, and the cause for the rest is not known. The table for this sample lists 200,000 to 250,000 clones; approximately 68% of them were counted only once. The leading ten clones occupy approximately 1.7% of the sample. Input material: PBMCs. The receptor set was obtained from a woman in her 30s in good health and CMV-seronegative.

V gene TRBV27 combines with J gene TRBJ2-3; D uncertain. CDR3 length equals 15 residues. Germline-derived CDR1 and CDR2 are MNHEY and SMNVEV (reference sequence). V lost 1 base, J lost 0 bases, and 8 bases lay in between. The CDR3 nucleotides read TGTGCCAGCAGTTTATTGTCAGCGAGCACAGATACGCAGTATTTT. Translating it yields CASSLLSASTDTQYF.

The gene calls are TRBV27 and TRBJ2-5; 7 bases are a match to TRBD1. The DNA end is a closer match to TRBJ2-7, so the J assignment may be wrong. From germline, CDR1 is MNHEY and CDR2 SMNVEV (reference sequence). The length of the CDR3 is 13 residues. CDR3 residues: CASSGQESYEQYF. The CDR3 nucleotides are TGTGCCAGCAGCGGACAGGAGTCCTACGAGCAGTACTTC.

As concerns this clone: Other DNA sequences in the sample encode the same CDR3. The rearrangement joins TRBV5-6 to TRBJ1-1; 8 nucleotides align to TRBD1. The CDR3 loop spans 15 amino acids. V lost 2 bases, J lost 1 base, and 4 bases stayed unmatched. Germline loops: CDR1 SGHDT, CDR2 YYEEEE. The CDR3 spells CASSLGTGRNTEAFF. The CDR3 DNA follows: TGTGCCAGCAGCTTAGGGACAGGACGGAACACTGAAGCTTTCTTT.

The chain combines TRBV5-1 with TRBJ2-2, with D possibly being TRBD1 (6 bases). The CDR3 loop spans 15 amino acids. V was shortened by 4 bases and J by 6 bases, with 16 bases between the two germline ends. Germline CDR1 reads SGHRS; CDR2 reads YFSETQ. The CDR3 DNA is TGCGCCAGCAGCCAGGCGCTAGGACAGCCCGGGGAGCTGTTTTTT. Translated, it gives CASSQALGQPGELFF.

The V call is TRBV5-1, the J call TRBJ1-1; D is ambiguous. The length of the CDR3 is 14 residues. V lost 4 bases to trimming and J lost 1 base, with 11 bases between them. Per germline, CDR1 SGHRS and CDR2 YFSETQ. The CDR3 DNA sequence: TGCGCCAGCAGCCCAGAGAGGGCGAACACTGAAGCTTTCTTT. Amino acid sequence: CASSPERANTEAFF.

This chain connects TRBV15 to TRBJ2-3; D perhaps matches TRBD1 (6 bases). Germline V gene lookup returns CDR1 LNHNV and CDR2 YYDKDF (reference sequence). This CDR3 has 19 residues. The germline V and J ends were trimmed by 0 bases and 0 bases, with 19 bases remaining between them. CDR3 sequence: CATSRDLWDKFSSTDTQYF. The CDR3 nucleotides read TGTGCCACCAGCAGAGATCTATGGGACAAATTTTCTAGCACAGATACGCAGTATTTT.

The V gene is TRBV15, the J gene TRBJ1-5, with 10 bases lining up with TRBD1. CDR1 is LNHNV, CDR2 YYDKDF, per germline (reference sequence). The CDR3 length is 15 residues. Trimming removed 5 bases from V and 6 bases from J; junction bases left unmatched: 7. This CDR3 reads CATSLDRGLLQPQHF. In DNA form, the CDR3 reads TGTGCCACCAGCTTAGACAGGGGGCTTCTTCAGCCCCAGCATTTT.

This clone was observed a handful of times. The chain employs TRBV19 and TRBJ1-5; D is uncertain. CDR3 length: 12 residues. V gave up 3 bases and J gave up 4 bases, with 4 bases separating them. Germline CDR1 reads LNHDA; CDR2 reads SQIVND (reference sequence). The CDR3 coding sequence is TGTGCCAGTAGTATGACTAATCAGCCCCAGCATTTT. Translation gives CASSMTNQPQHF.

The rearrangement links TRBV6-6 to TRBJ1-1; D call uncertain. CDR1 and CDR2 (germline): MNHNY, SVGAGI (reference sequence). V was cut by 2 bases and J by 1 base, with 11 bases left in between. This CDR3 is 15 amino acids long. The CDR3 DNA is TGTGCCAGCAGTTACCCTGGGCGGGGGAACACTGAAGCTTTCTTT. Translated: CASSYPGRGNTEAFF.

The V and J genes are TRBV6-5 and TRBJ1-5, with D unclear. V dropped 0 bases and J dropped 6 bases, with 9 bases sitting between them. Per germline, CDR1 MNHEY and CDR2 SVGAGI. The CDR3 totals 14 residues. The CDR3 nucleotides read TGTGCCAGCAGTTACTCGATGGGCAGTCAGCCCCAGCATTTT. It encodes CASSYSMGSQPQHF.

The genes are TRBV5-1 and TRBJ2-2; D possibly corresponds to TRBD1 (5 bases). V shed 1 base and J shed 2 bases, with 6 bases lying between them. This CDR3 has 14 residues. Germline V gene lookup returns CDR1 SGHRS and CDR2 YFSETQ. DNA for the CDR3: TGCGCCAGCAGCTTGAGGACAAACACCGGGGAGCTGTTTTTT. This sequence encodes CASSLRTNTGELFF. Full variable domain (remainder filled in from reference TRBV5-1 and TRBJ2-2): KAGVTQTPRYLIKTRGQQVTLSCSPISGHRSVSWYQQTPGQGLQFLFEYFSETQRNKGNFPGRFSGRQFSNSRSEMNVSTLELGDSALYLCASSLRTNTGELFFGEGSRLTVL.

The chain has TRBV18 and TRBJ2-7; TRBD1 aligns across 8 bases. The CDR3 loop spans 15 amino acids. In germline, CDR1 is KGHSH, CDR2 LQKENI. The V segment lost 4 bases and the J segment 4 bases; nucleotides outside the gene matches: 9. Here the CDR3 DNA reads TGTGCCAGCTCACTGCCGGGACAGGCGCTGTACGAGCAGTACTTC. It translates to CASSLPGQALYEQYF.

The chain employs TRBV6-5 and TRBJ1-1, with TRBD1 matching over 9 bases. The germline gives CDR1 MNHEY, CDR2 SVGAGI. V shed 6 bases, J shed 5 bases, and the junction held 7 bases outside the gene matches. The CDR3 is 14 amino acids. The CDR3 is CASSIQGARTEAFF. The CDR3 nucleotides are TGTGCCAGCAGCATACAGGGGGCTCGGACTGAAGCTTTCTTT.

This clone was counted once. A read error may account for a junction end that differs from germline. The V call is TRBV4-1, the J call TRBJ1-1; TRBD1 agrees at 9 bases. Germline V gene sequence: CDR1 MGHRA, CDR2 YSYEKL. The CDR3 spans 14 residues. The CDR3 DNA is TGTGCCAGCAGACAACAGGGGGCCGACACTGAAGCTTTCTTT. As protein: CASRQQGADTEAFF.

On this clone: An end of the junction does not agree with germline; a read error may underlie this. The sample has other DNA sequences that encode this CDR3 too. As DNA, the CDR3 is TGTGCCAGCAGGCATCTCGGACAGGACTACGGCTACACCTTC. Translating it yields CASRHLGQDYGYTF. The chain links TRBV27 to TRBJ1-2, with TRBD1 matching over 7 bases. This CDR3 is 14 amino acids long. CDR1 and CDR2 (germline): MNHEY, SMNVEV (reference sequence).

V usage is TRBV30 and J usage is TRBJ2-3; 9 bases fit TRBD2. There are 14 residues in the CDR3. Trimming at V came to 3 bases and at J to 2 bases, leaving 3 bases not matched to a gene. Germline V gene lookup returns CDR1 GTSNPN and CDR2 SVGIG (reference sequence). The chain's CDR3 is CAWRGGGATDTQYF. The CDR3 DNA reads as TGTGCCTGGAGGGGCGGGGGGGCCACAGATACGCAGTATTTT. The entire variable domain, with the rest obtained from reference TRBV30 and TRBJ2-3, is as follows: SQTIHQWPATLVQPVGSPLSLECTVEGTSNPNLYWYRQAAGRGLQLLFYSVGIGQISSEVPQNLSASRPQDRQFILSSKKLLLSDSGFYLCAWRGGGATDTQYFGPGTRLTVL.

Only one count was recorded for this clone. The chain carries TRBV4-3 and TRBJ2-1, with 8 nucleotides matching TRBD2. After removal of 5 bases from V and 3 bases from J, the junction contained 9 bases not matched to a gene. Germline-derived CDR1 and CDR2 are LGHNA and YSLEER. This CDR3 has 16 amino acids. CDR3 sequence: CASSLSPGTSYNEQFF. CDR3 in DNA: TGCGCCAGCAGCTTGTCGCCCGGGACTAGCTACAATGAGCAGTTCTTC.

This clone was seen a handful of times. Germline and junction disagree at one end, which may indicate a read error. The DNA of the CDR3 is TGTGCCAGCACGCGGGGCCTCGCTAACTATGGCTACTCCTTC. Translation: CASTRGLANYGYSF. V gene TRBV2 combines with J gene TRBJ1-2; tentative D call: TRBD1 (5 bases). The CDR3 is made up of 14 amino acids. Germline V lookup: CDR1 SNHLY, CDR2 FYNNEI.

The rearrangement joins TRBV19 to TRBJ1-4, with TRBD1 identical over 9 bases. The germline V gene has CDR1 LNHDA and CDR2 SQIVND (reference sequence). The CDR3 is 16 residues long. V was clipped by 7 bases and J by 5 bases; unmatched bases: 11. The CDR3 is CASTLRQGGQNEKLFF. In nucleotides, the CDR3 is TGTGCCAGTACCCTCCGACAGGGGGGACAGAATGAAAAACTGTTTTTT.

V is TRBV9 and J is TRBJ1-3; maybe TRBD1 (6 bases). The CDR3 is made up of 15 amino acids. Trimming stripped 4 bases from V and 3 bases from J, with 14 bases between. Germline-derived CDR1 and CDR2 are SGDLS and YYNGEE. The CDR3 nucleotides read TGTGCCAGCAGCACTCGGGGGGGCGGTGGAAACACCATATATTTT. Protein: CASSTRGGGGNTIYF.

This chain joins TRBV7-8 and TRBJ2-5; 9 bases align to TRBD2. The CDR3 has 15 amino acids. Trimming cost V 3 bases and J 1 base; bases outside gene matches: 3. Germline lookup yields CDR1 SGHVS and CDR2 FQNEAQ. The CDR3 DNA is TGTGCCAGCAGCTTCACTAGCGGGCTCCAAGAGACCCAGTACTTC. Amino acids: CASSFTSGLQETQYF.

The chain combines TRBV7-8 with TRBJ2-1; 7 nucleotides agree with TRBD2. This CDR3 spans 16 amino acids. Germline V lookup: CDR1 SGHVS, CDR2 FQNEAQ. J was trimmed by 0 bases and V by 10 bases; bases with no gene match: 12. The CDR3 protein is CATTTPGLNSYNEQFF. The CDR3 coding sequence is TGTGCCACAACCACCCCGGGACTAAACTCCTACAATGAGCAGTTCTTC.

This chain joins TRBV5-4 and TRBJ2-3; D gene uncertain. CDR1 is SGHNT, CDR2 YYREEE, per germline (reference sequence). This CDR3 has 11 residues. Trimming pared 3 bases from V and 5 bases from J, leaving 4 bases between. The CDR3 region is CASSSGDTQYF. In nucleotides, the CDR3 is TGTGCCAGCAGCTCAGGAGATACGCAGTATTTT. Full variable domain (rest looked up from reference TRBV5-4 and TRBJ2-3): ETGVTQSPTHLIKTRGQQVTLRCSSQSGHNTVSWYQQALGQGPQFIFQYYREEENGRGNFPPRFSGLQFPNYSSELNVNALELDDSALYLCASSSGDTQYFGPGTRLTVL.

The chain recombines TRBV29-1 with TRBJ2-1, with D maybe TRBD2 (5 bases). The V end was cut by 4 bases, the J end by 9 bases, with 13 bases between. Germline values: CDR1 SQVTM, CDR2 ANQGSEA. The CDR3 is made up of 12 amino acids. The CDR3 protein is CSVVERAVEQFF. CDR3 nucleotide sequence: TGCAGCGTTGTGGAGAGGGCGGTTGAGCAGTTCTTC.

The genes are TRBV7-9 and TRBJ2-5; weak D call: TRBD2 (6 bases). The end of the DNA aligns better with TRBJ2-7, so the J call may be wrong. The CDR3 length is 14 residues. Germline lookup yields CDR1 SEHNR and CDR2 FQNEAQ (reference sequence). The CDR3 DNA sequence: TGTGCCAGCAGCTTATTTGGGGGGTCCTACGAGCAGTACTTC. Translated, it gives CASSLFGGSYEQYF.

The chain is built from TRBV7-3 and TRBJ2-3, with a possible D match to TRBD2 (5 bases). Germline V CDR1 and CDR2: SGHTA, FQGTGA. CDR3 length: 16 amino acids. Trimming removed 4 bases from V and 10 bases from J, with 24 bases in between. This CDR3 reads CASSSTPGPGGGPQYF. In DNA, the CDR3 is TGTGCCAGCAGCTCGACACCGGGCCCTGGTGGAGGTCCGCAGTATTTT.

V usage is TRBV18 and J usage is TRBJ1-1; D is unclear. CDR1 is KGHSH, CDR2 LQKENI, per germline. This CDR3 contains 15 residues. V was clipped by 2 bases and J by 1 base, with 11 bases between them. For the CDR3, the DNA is TGTGCCAGCTCACCAATGGGCAGTGGGAACACTGAAGCTTTCTTT. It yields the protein CASSPMGSGNTEAFF.